This entry is about one TCR beta chain. A junction boundary mismatches the germline segment, possibly from a read error. Germline assignment: CDR1 SEHNR and CDR2 FQNEAQ (reference sequence). CDR3 size: 15 residues. This entry is derived from a study of T cells after yellow fever vaccination. TCRdb processed the 5' RACE reads anew with MiXCR; each CDR3 protein has one entry. The table lists hundreds of thousands of distinct CDR3 sequences, about 12% of them singletons. This TCR was sampled from a man aged 25-45 years who received the YFV17D yellow fever vaccine. The gene calls are TRBV7-9 and TRBJ2-7; 11 nucleotides agree with TRBD1. Sequenced here: PBMCs, sampled on the day of the yellow fever booster vaccination. The CDR3 bases are TGTGCCAGCGGCTTAGCGGGGGACAGGGGGTACGAGCAGTACTTC. This sequence encodes CASGLAGDRGYEQYF.